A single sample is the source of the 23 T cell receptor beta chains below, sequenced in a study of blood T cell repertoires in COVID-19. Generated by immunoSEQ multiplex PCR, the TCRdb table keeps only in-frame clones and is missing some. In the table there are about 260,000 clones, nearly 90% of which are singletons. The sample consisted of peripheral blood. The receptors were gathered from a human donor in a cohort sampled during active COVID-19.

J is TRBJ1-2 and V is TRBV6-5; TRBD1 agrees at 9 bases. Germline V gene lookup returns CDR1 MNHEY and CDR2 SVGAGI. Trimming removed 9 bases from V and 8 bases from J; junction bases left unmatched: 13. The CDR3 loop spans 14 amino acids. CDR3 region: CASLSGQGWGGYTF. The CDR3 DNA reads TGTGCCAGTCTATCGGGACAGGGTTGGGGAGGCTACACCTTC.

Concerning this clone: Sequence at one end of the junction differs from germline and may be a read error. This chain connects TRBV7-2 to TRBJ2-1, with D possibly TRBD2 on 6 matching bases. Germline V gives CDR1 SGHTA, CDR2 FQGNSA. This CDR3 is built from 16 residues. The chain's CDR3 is CASSDPGLPSYNKQFF. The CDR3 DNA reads TGTGCCAGCAGCGATCCGGGACTCCCCTCCTACAATAAGCAGTTCTTC. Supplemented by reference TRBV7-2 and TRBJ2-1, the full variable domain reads GAGVSQSPSNKVTEKGKDVELRCDPISGHTALYWYRQSLGQGLEFLIYFQGNSAPDKSGLPSDRFSAERTGGSVSTLTIQRTQQEDSAVYLCASSDPGLPSYNKQFFGPGTRLTVL.

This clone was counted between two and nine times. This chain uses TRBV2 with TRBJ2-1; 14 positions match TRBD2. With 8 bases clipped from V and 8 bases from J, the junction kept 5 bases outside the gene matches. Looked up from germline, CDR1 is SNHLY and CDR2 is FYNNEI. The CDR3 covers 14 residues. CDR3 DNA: TGTGCCAGCCGACTAGCGGGAGGGGTGGATGAGCAGTTCTTC. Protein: CASRLAGGVDEQFF.

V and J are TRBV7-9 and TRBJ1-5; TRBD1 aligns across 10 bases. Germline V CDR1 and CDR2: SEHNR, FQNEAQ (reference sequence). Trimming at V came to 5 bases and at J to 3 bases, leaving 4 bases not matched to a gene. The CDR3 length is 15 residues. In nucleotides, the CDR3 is TGTGCCAGCAGCACCGGGACAGGGGACAATCAGCCCCAGCATTTT. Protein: CASSTGTGDNQPQHF.

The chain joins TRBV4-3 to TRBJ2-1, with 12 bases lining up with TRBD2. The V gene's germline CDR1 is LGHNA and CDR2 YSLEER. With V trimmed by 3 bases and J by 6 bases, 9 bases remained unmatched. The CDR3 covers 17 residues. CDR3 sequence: CASSQNPSGGAGNEQFF. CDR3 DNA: TGCGCCAGCAGCCAGAATCCTAGCGGGGGGGCCGGCAATGAGCAGTTCTTC.

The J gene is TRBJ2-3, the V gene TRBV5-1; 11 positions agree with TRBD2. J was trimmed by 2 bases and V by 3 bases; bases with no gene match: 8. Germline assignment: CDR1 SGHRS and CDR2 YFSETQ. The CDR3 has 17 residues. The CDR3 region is CASSSGTSGIITDTQYF. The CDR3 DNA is TGCGCCAGCAGCTCCGGGACTAGCGGAATAATCACAGATACGCAGTATTTT.

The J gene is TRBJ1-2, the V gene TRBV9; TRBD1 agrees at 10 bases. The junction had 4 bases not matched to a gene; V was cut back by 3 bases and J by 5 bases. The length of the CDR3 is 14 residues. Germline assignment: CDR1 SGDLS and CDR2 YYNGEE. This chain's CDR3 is CASSEGTGVYGYTF. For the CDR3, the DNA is TGTGCCAGCAGCGAAGGGACAGGGGTTTATGGCTACACCTTC. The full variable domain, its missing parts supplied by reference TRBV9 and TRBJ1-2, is DSGVTQTPKHLITATGQRVTLRCSPRSGDLSVYWYQQSLDQGLQFLIQYYNGEERAKGNILERFSAQQFPDLHSELNLSSLELGDSALYFCASSEGTGVYGYTFGSGTRLTVV.

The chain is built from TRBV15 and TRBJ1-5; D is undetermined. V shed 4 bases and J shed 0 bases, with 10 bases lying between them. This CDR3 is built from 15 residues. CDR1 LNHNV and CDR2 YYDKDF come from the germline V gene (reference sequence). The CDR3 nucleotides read TGTGCCACCAGCATACAGATTAATAGCAATCAGCCCCAGCATTTT. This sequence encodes CATSIQINSNQPQHF.

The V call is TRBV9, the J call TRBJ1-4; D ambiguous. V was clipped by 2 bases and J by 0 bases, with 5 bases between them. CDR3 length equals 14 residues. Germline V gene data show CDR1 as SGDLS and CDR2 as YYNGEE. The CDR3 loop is CASSVEATNEKLFF. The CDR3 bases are TGTGCCAGCAGCGTTGAGGCAACTAATGAAAAACTGTTTTTT.

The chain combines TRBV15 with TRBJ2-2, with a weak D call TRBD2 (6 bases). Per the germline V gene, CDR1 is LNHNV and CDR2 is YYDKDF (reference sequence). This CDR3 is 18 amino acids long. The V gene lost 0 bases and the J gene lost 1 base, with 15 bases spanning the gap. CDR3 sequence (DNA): TGTGCCACCAGCAGAGAGGGTCGTGGGGGGTGGAACACCGGGGAGCTGTTTTTT. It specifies CATSREGRGGWNTGELFF. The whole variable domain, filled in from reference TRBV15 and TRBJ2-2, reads DAMVIQNPRYQVTQFGKPVTLSCSQTLNHNVMYWYQQKSSQAPKLLFHYYDKDFNNEADTPDNFQSRRPNTSFCFLDIRSPGLGDTAMYLCATSREGRGGWNTGELFFGEGSRLTVL.

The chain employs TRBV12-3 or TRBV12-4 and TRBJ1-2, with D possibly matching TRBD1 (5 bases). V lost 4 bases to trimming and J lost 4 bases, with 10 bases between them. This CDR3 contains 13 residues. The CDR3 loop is CASSWGGVYGYTF. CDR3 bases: TGTGCCAGCAGTTGGGGAGGGGTCTATGGCTACACCTTC.

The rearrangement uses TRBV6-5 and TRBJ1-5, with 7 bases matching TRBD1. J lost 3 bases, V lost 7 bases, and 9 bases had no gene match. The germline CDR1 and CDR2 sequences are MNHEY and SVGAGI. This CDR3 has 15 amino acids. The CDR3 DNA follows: TGTGCCAGCAATCCTTCGACAGGGAACAATCAGCCCCAGCATTTT. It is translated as CASNPSTGNNQPQHF.

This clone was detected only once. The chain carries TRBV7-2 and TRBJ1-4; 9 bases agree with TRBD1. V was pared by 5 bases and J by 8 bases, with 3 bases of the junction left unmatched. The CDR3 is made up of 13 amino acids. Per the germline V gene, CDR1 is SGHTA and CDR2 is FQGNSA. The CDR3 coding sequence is TGTGCCAGCAGCCTTACAGGGGGCGAAAAACTGTTTTTT. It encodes CASSLTGGEKLFF.

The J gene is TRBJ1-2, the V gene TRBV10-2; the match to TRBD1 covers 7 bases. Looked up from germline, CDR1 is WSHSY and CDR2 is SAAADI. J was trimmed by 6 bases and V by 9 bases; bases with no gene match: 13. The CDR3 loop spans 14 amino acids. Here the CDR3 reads CASSEGAGGDGYTF. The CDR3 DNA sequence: TGCGCCAGTTCGGAGGGGGCGGGAGGCGATGGCTACACCTTC.

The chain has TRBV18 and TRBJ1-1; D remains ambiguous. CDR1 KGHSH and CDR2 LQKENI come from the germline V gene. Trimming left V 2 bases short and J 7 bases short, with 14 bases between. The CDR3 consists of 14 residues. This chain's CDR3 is CASSPSGGESEAFF. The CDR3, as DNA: TGTGCCAGCTCACCATCAGGTGGGGAGAGTGAAGCTTTCTTT. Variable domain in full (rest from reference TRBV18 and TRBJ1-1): NAGVMQNPRHLVRRRGQEARLRCSPMKGHSHVYWYRQLPEEGLKFMVYLQKENIIDESGMPKERFSAEFPKEGPSILRIQQVVRGDSAAYFCASSPSGGESEAFFGQGTRLTVV.

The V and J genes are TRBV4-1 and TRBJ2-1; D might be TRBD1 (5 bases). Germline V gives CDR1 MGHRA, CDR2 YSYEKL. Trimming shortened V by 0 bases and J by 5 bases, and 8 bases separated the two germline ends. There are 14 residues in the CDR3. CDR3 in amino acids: CASSQDWGHNEQFF. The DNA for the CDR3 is TGCGCCAGCAGCCAAGACTGGGGCCACAATGAGCAGTTCTTC.

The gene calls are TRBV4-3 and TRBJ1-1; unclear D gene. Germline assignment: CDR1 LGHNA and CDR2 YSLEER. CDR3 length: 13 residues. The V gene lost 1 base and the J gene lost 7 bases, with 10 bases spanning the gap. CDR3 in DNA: TGCGCCAGCAGCCAAGCTCCGGGGAGTGAAGCTTTCTTT. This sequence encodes CASSQAPGSEAFF.

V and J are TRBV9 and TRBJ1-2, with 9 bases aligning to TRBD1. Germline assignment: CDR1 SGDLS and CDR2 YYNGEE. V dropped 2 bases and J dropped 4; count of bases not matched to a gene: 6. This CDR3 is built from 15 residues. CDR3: CASSVEGQGSYGYTF. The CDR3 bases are TGTGCCAGCAGCGTTGAGGGACAGGGTTCCTATGGCTACACCTTC.

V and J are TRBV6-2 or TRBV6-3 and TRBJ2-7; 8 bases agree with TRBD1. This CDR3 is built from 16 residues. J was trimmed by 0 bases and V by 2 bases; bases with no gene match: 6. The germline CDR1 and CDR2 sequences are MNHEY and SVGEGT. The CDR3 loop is CASSYLGQGYSYEQYF. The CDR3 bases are TGTGCCAGCAGTTACCTCGGACAGGGATACTCCTACGAGCAGTACTTC.

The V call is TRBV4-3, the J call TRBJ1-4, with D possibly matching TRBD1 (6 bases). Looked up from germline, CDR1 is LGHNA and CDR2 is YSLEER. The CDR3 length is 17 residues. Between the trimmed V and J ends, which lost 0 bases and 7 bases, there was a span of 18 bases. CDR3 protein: CASSQDRLTGPGEKLFF. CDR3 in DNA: TGCGCCAGCAGCCAAGATCGGCTAACAGGGCCGGGTGAAAAACTGTTTTTT.

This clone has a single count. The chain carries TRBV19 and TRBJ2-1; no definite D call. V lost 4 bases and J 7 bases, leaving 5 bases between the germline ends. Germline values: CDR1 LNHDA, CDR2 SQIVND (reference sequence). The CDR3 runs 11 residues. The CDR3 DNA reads TGTGCCAGTAGTACTAGGAATGAGCAGTTCTTC. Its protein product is CASSTRNEQFF.

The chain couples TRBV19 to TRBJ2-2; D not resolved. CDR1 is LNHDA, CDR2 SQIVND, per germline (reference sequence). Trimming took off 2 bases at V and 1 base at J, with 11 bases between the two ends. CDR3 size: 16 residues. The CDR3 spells CASSISTQRNTGELFF. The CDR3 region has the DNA TGTGCCAGTAGTATATCAACTCAAAGGAACACCGGGGAGCTGTTTTTT.

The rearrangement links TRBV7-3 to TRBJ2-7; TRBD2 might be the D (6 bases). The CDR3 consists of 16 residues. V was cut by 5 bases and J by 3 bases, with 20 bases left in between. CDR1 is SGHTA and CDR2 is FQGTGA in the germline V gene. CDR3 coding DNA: TGTGCCAGCAGCCGCGGACCTTCCCGGGGGAACTACGAGCAGTACTTC. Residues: CASSRGPSRGNYEQYF.